Listed here are 4 T cell receptor beta chains from one sample, sequenced in a study of blood T cell repertoires in COVID-19. Assay: immunoSEQ multiplex PCR; the TCRdb copy retains only in-frame clones and omits some. This table holds 70,000 to 80,000 clones, more than 75% found once. The specimen was peripheral blood. The receptors derive from a human donor in a cohort sampled during active COVID-19.

The chain uses TRBV5-1 and TRBJ1-2; D gene unclear. The CDR3 length is 16 residues. The V gene lost 0 bases and the J gene lost 2 bases, with 14 bases spanning the gap. Germline-derived CDR1 and CDR2 are SGHRS and YFSETQ. The CDR3 bases are TGCGCCAGCAGCTTGGTGCCTACCACGGGAAACTATGGCTACACCTTC. Translating it yields CASSLVPTTGNYGYTF.

About this clone: Other DNA sequences in the same sample also yield this CDR3. This CDR3 reads CASSFVFQETQYF. The CDR3 DNA follows: TGTGCCAGCAGCTTCGTGTTCCAAGAGACCCAGTACTTC. This chain uses TRBV7-2 with TRBJ2-5; D gene uncertain. Trimming stripped 3 bases from V and 1 base from J, with 6 bases between. The CDR3 is 13 amino acids. CDR1 and CDR2 from the germline V gene are SGHTA and FQGNSA.

V usage is TRBV7-2 and J usage is TRBJ2-3; 7 positions match TRBD2. The CDR3 sequence is 14 residues long. Germline trimming cut 1 base from V and 2 bases from J; bases unmatched to any gene: 0. CDR1 and CDR2 from the germline V gene are SGHTA and FQGNSA. As DNA, the CDR3 is TGTGCCAGCAGCTTAGGGGACTACACAGATACGCAGTATTTT. The encoded protein is CASSLGDYTDTQYF.

The chain links TRBV11-1 to TRBJ2-3; D perhaps matches TRBD2 (6 bases). Looked up from germline, CDR1 is SGHAT and CDR2 is FQDESV (reference sequence). Between the trimmed V and J ends, which lost 3 bases and 5 bases, there was a span of 15 bases. The CDR3 has 15 amino acids. The CDR3 DNA follows: TGTGCCAGCAGCTTTAACTCGCGGGGAGGAGATACGCAGTATTTT. This translates into CASSFNSRGGDTQYF.